The clone carrying this T cell receptor (beta chain) was seen only a few times. Trimming stripped 1 base from V and 4 bases from J, with 14 bases between. The length of the CDR3 is 16 residues. Per the germline V gene, CDR1 is SEHNR and CDR2 is FQNEAQ (reference sequence). The sample originates from a study of graft-versus-host responses after intestinal transplantation. Study in general: Multivisceral, liver-intestinal, or isolated intestinal transplants were performed in recipients. Overall study findings and caveats: GvH clones appeared in recipient marrow, some first in ileum or blood.

Data came from immunoSEQ multiplex PCR; TCRdb stores just in-frame clones and leaves some out. The data contain 20,000 or so clones, approximately 33% of them singletons. There were around 200,000 CFSE-labeled responder cells plated together with around 200,000 irradiated, violet-dye-labeled stimulator cells. This receptor was obtained from a human patient who received an intestinal transplant. This chain links TRBV7-9 with TRBJ2-1; TRBD1 might be the D (5 bases). The sample was alloreactive CD8+ T cells from a mixed lymphocyte reaction culture, taken before intestinal transplant. Subset here: CFSE-low proliferating T cells sorted from roughly 6-day pre-transplant mixed lymphocyte reaction (GvH or HvG direction). DNA for the CDR3: TGTGCCAGCAGCTTAGTTGGGTTCAGGGCATACAATGAGCAGTTCTTC. This translates into CASSLVGFRAYNEQFF. The whole variable domain, remainder taken from reference TRBV7-9 and TRBJ2-1, is DTGVSQNPRHKITKRGQNVTFRCDPISEHNRLYWYRQTLGQGPEFLTYFQNEAQLEKSRLLSDRFSAERPKGSFSTLEIQRTEQGDSAMYLCASSLVGFRAYNEQFFGPGTRLTVL.